Shown below are 10 T cell receptor beta chains from a single sample sequenced in a study of human T cells and chemical hapten exposure. Stated time point: patch test 3, about 24 weeks after DPC sensitization. Treatment of the sample: therapeutic diphenylcyclopropenone sensitization with weekly scalp DPC. TCRdb re-called the RACE reads with MiXCR, one entry per CDR3 protein. The repertoire holds 90,000 to 140,000 distinct CDR3 sequences, less than 40% seen once, with around 2.5% in the top ten. This specimen was whole blood, taken in connection with sensitization to the hapten diphenylcyclopropenone (DPC). The receptors here all came from a middle-aged man with alopecia areata. Some clones in this sample may be carry-over from other donors' samples.

The CDR3 reads CASSPEAYNEQFF. CDR3 sequence (DNA): TGTGCCAGCTCACCAGAAGCCTACAATGAGCAGTTCTTC. The gene calls are TRBV18 and TRBJ2-1; D gene ambiguous. The V gene's germline CDR1 is KGHSH and CDR2 LQKENI. The CDR3 runs to 13 residues. The ends were cut back, 2 bases at V and 2 bases at J, with 4 bases in the middle. The full variable domain, rest sourced from reference TRBV18 and TRBJ2-1, is NAGVMQNPRHLVRRRGQEARLRCSPMKGHSHVYWYRQLPEEGLKFMVYLQKENIIDESGMPKERFSAEFPKEGPSILRIQQVVRGDSAAYFCASSPEAYNEQFFGPGTRLTVL.

The rearrangement joins TRBV7-9 to TRBJ1-1; TRBD1 matches at 7 bases. Trimming removed 4 bases from V and 5 bases from J; junction bases left unmatched: 7. This CDR3 is built from 14 residues. Looked up from germline, CDR1 is SEHNR and CDR2 is FQNEAQ (reference sequence). In nucleotides, the CDR3 is TGTGCCAGCAGCTCCGACAGGGAGGGGACTGAAGCTTTCTTT. Protein product: CASSSDREGTEAFF.

This chain uses TRBV24-1 with TRBJ2-2, with D perhaps being TRBD1 or TRBD2 (5 bases each). Deletions cut 4 bases from V and 4 bases from J, with 15 bases between. This CDR3 has 16 residues. The germline CDR1 and CDR2 sequences are KGHDR and SFDVKD. CDR3 protein: CATSDEGTDTTGELFF. The CDR3 nucleotides read TGTGCCACCAGTGACGAAGGGACGGATACCACCGGGGAGCTGTTTTTT.

This sequence joins TRBV7-9 and TRBJ2-4; D might be TRBD1 (7 bases). This CDR3 comprises 16 residues. Germline CDR1 SEHNR, CDR2 FQNEAQ (reference sequence). The V gene lost 5 bases and the J gene lost 0 bases, with 14 bases spanning the gap. The CDR3 DNA is TGTGCCAGCAGCACCACAGGGGACTCAGCCAAAAACATTCAGTACTTC. This codes for CASSTTGDSAKNIQYF.

This clonotype was seen more than once but under ten times. The chain couples TRBV5-6 to TRBJ2-7, with TRBD2 as a possible D gene (6 bases). The V end was cut by 3 bases, the J end by 1 base, with 17 bases between. Looked up from germline, CDR1 is SGHDT and CDR2 is YYEEEE. The CDR3 is 16 amino acids. The CDR3 coding sequence is TGTGCCAGCAGCTGGAGCCCCGGGACTGGGTCCTACGAGCAGTACGTC. Its translation is CASSWSPGTGSYEQYV.

V usage is TRBV12-3 or TRBV12-4 and J usage is TRBJ2-1; 9 positions match TRBD1. Trimming cost V 7 bases and J 5 bases; bases outside gene matches: 9. The CDR3 spans 15 residues. The CDR3 reads CASTSPGQGHNEQFF. The CDR3 coding sequence is TGTGCCAGCACCAGCCCGGGACAGGGACACAATGAGCAGTTCTTC.

This chain connects TRBV11-3 to TRBJ2-2; unclear D gene. V lost 1 base, J lost 8 bases, and 8 bases lay in between. Looked up from germline, CDR1 is SGHNT and CDR2 is YENEEA. CDR3 length: 13 residues. CDR3 nucleotides: TGTGCCAGCAGCTTAGTCTTCGGAGGGGAGCTGTTTTTT. It codes for CASSLVFGGELFF.

This clonotype was counted between two and nine times. The chain uses TRBV9 and TRBJ2-3; 12 positions match TRBD2. Germline V gives CDR1 SGDLS, CDR2 YYNGEE. This CDR3 has 16 amino acids. The junction had 9 bases not matched to a gene; V was cut back by 5 bases and J by 5 bases. The CDR3 DNA is TGTGCCAGCAGACCCGGACTAGCGGGGTGTGGAGATACGCAGTATTTT. This codes for CASRPGLAGCGDTQYF.

This sequence joins TRBV9 and TRBJ1-1; possibly TRBD1 for D (6 bases). Per germline, CDR1 SGDLS and CDR2 YYNGEE. CDR3 size: 15 residues. The V end lost 2 bases, the J end lost 7 bases, and 18 bases lay between the germline ends. CDR3 region: CASSVGQSQGGEAFF. CDR3 DNA sequence: TGTGCCAGCAGCGTCGGACAGAGCCAAGGAGGTGAAGCTTTCTTT.

V and J are TRBV11-2 and TRBJ2-3; no clear D. This CDR3 region has 13 residues. Germline V gives CDR1 SGHAT, CDR2 FQNNGV. V lost 1 base and J lost 4, with 6 bases in between. The CDR3 region is CASSLGFADTQYF. CDR3 nucleotides: TGTGCCAGCAGCTTAGGTTTTGCAGATACGCAGTATTTT.